The 26 T cell receptor beta chains below were found in one sample sequenced in a study of blood T cell repertoires in COVID-19 (TCRdb year 2020). Libraries were made using the immunoSEQ multiplex PCR assay. TCRdb limited this immuneACCESS table to in-frame rearrangements with V and J called. A share of clones is missing; checked studies link under half to unresolved V genes, and the rest is unexplained. The sample includes about 160,000 clones, with over 70% observed a single time. The ten most abundant clones make up around 3.7% of the sample. The specimen was PBMCs or T cells enriched from blood (not recorded which). These receptors originate from a woman aged 60-75 years who had recovered from COVID-19.

V gene TRBV30 combines with J gene TRBJ2-1, with TRBD2 matching 7 bases. J gave up 9 bases and V 4 bases, and 6 bases lay outside the gene matches. CDR1 and CDR2 from the germline V gene are GTSNPN and SVGIG (reference sequence). CDR3 size: 12 residues. The CDR3 protein is CAWTLGGVEQFF. The CDR3 DNA follows: TGTGCCTGGACCCTTGGGGGGGTTGAGCAGTTCTTC.

This clone has only one observation. J is TRBJ1-4 and V is TRBV6-5; 8 bases are a match to TRBD1. Germline V gives CDR1 MNHEY, CDR2 SVGAGI. With V trimmed by 11 bases and J by 4 bases, 6 bases remained unmatched. The CDR3 runs to 13 residues. Here the CDR3 DNA reads TGTGCCGCCCGGGACAGGTTTAATGAAAAACTGTTTTTT. Translated, it gives CAARDRFNEKLFF.

The CDR3 region is CASSLELVASGGAAYF. CDR3 in DNA: TGCGCCAGCAGCTTGGAATTGGTGGCTAGCGGGGGGGCCGCGTATTTT. V usage is TRBV5-1 and J usage is TRBJ2-3; 12 nucleotides line up with TRBD2. The length of the CDR3 is 16 residues. The J segment lost 14 bases and the V segment lost 0 bases, leaving 13 bases of the junction unmatched. Germline loops: CDR1 SGHRS, CDR2 YFSETQ.

The chain has TRBV11-2 and TRBJ2-3, with TRBD2 identical over 12 bases. V trimming: 1 base; J trimming: 6 bases; junction bases outside the gene matches: 11. CDR1 SGHAT and CDR2 FQNNGV come from the germline V gene. The CDR3 contains 18 residues. The CDR3 protein is CASSLVSSSGGAPDTQYF. CDR3 bases: TGTGCCAGCAGCTTAGTGTCCTCTAGCGGGGGGGCACCTGATACGCAGTATTTT.

This clone was observed many times. The gene calls are TRBV20-1 and TRBJ1-1; tentative D call: TRBD1 (5 bases). CDR1 is DFQATT and CDR2 is SNEGSKA in the germline V gene (reference sequence). V lost 3 bases and J 4 bases, leaving 12 bases between the germline ends. CDR3 size: 13 residues. CDR3: CSASLAGRTEAFF. The CDR3, as DNA: TGCAGTGCTAGTTTAGCAGGGCGCACTGAAGCTTTCTTT.

The chain uses TRBV5-1 and TRBJ2-5, with 7 positions matching TRBD2. Germline CDR1 reads SGHRS; CDR2 reads YFSETQ. With V trimmed by 3 bases and J by 5 bases, 4 bases remained unmatched. The CDR3 consists of 13 residues. The CDR3 DNA reads as TGCGCCAGCAGCTCCGTCGGGGGGGAGACCCAGTACTTC. Its protein product is CASSSVGGETQYF.

The genes are TRBV11-2 and TRBJ2-5; no clear D gene. Between the trimmed V and J ends, which lost 5 bases and 2 bases, there was a span of 18 bases. Germline V gene lookup returns CDR1 SGHAT and CDR2 FQNNGV. The CDR3 sequence is 16 residues long. CDR3 DNA sequence: TGTGCCAGCAGCCTCACTCACCTAGGCGGACAAGAGACCCAGTACTTC. This codes for CASSLTHLGGQETQYF.

The chain is built from TRBV7-3 and TRBJ2-3; possible D gene TRBD2, 7 bases. Trimming removed 2 bases from V and 1 base from J, with 10 bases in between. CDR1 and CDR2 from the germline V gene are SGHTA and FQGTGA. The CDR3 loop spans 15 amino acids. The CDR3 bases are TGTGCCAGCAGCTTATTCGGGGGGCGCACAGATACGCAGTATTTT. Translated: CASSLFGGRTDTQYF.

The chain recombines TRBV10-1 with TRBJ2-3, with TRBD2 matching 16 bases. The germline V gene encodes CDR1 WNHNN and CDR2 SYGVQD (reference sequence). The CDR3 runs 17 residues. V shed 3 bases and J 5 bases; nucleotides not matched to a gene: 5. This chain's CDR3 is CASSDEGLAGGQDTQYF. The DNA of the CDR3 is TGCGCCAGCAGTGACGAGGGACTAGCGGGGGGGCAAGATACGCAGTATTTT.

The gene calls are TRBV6-5 and TRBJ2-1, with 8 bases lining up with TRBD2. Germline V gives CDR1 MNHEY, CDR2 SVGAGI. CDR3 length equals 14 residues. V was pared by 7 bases and J by 6 bases, with 8 bases of the junction left unmatched. CDR3 in amino acids: CASITGGVSNEQFF. CDR3 DNA sequence: TGTGCCAGCATAACGGGGGGGGTCAGCAATGAGCAGTTCTTC.

J is TRBJ1-2 and V is TRBV19; no firm D call. With 3 bases removed from V and 4 bases from J, the gap between germline ends came to 12 bases. Germline V gene lookup returns CDR1 LNHDA and CDR2 SQIVND (reference sequence). The CDR3 is made up of 14 amino acids. The CDR3 loop is CASSIPPASYGYTF. The CDR3 DNA sequence: TGTGCCAGTAGTATTCCCCCCGCCAGCTATGGCTACACCTTC.

The chain recombines TRBV19 with TRBJ1-5; D unclear. CDR3 length: 15 residues. V lost 6 bases and J 2 bases, leaving 14 bases between the germline ends. Germline V gene lookup returns CDR1 LNHDA and CDR2 SQIVND (reference sequence). CDR3 protein: CASRTIGGRNQPQHF. CDR3 DNA: TGTGCCAGTAGGACAATTGGAGGGCGCAATCAGCCCCAGCATTTT. Using reference TRBV19 and TRBJ1-5 for the parts outside the CDR3, the full variable domain is DGGITQSPKYLFRKEGQNVTLSCEQNLNHDAMYWYRQDPGQGLRLIYYSQIVNDFQKGDIAEGYSVSREKKESFPLTVTSAQKNPTAFYLCASRTIGGRNQPQHFGDGTRLSIL.

This clone turned up a few times. This chain uses TRBV2 with TRBJ2-7, with a possible D match to TRBD1 (5 bases). The CDR3 is 14 residues long. The V end was cut by 7 bases, the J end by 0 bases, with 13 bases between. CDR1 SNHLY and CDR2 FYNNEI come from the germline V gene. CDR3 protein: CASKPGMSSYEQYF. CDR3 in DNA: TGTGCCAGCAAACCAGGGATGTCCTCCTACGAGCAGTACTTC.

V gene TRBV4-1 combines with J gene TRBJ2-3; possible D gene TRBD2, 6 bases. V lost 2 bases, J lost 6 bases, and 6 bases lay in between. CDR1 MGHRA and CDR2 YSYEKL come from the germline V gene. The CDR3 totals 12 residues. The CDR3 reads CASSQRGDTQYF. In nucleotides, the CDR3 is TGCGCCAGCAGCCAACGGGGGGATACGCAGTATTTT.

Only a few counts were recorded for this clone. The chain recombines TRBV7-6 with TRBJ1-1, with TRBD1 as a possible D gene (5 bases). This CDR3 spans 13 amino acids. The V gene lost 0 bases and the J gene lost 6 bases, with 8 bases spanning the gap. The germline CDR1 and CDR2 sequences are SGHVS and FNYEAQ. CDR3 DNA: TGTGCCAGCAGCTTAGCTGGGGCAGCTGAAGCTTTCTTT. It specifies CASSLAGAAEAFF.

The chain is built from TRBV7-9 and TRBJ1-2, with D perhaps TRBD1 (6 bases). With 1 base removed from V and 4 bases from J, the gap between germline ends came to 13 bases. Germline CDR1 is SEHNR and CDR2 is FQNEAQ (reference sequence). CDR3 length equals 15 residues. The CDR3 loop reads CASSLVQGLSYGYTF. The CDR3 DNA sequence: TGTGCCAGCAGCTTAGTTCAGGGGTTAAGCTATGGCTACACCTTC.

CDR3 protein: CASRKGLDGNEQFF. CDR3 DNA: TGTGCCAGTAGAAAAGGACTGGACGGCAATGAGCAGTTCTTC. The rearrangement joins TRBV19 to TRBJ2-1; D is perhaps TRBD2 (5 bases). CDR1 LNHDA and CDR2 SQIVND come from the germline V gene (reference sequence). Deletions cut 6 bases from V and 6 bases from J, with 15 bases between. This CDR3 has 14 amino acids.

The rearrangement joins TRBV3-1 (or the pseudogene TRBV3-2) to TRBJ2-5, with TRBD1 as a possible D gene (7 bases). This CDR3 has 15 residues. V was trimmed by 7 bases and J by 5 bases, leaving 20 bases between them. Germline V gives CDR1 LGHDT, CDR2 YNNKEL (reference sequence). DNA of the CDR3: TGTGCCAGCACCAGGGGGGCAGGGGGAGGTGAGACCCAGTACTTC. Its translation: CASTRGAGGGETQYF.

The chain couples TRBV12-3 or TRBV12-4 to TRBJ1-1, with TRBD1 matching 7 bases. Losses at the gene ends were 6 bases for V and 3 bases for J; bases not matched to a gene: 4. This CDR3 region has 13 residues. CDR3 in amino acids: CASRLQGYTEAFF. CDR3 nucleotide sequence: TGTGCCAGCAGACTACAGGGGTACACTGAAGCTTTCTTT.

The rearrangement links TRBV29-1 to TRBJ1-2, with 8 bases identical to TRBD1. V lost 6 bases to trimming and J lost 4 bases; unmatched junction nucleotides: 7. Germline V gene data show CDR1 as SQVTM and CDR2 as ANQGSEA. This CDR3 has 13 amino acids. CDR3 sequence: CSVGGTGLYGYTF. In DNA form, the CDR3 reads TGCAGCGTCGGAGGGACAGGTCTCTATGGCTACACCTTC.

The V gene is TRBV9, the J gene TRBJ2-7; D might be TRBD2 (7 bases). The germline V and J ends were trimmed by 0 bases and 5 bases, with 15 bases remaining between them. The CDR3 contains 15 residues. Germline V lookup: CDR1 SGDLS, CDR2 YYNGEE. CDR3 residues: CASSVGGGPSDEQYF. The CDR3 region has the DNA TGTGCCAGCAGCGTAGGGGGGGGCCCCTCAGACGAGCAGTACTTC. Full variable domain (rest looked up from reference TRBV9 and TRBJ2-7): DSGVTQTPKHLITATGQRVTLRCSPRSGDLSVYWYQQSLDQGLQFLIQYYNGEERAKGNILERFSAQQFPDLHSELNLSSLELGDSALYFCASSVGGGPSDEQYFGPGTRLTVT.

V usage is TRBV7-2 and J usage is TRBJ2-3; D unresolved. V was trimmed by 4 bases and J by 0 bases, leaving 8 bases between them. CDR3 length: 14 residues. Germline loops: CDR1 SGHTA, CDR2 FQGNSA. CDR3 in DNA: TGTGCCAGCAGCTCCCGTTCTAGCACAGATACGCAGTATTTT. It specifies CASSSRSSTDTQYF.

The chain links TRBV5-1 to TRBJ2-7; 10 bases agree with TRBD1. Germline loops: CDR1 SGHRS, CDR2 YFSETQ. V shed 0 bases and J 5 bases; nucleotides not matched to a gene: 8. The CDR3 has 16 residues. The CDR3 DNA reads TGCGCCAGCAGCTTGGGAGGCCTAGGACAGGGGGACGAGCAGTACTTC. Protein sequence: CASSLGGLGQGDEQYF.

V gene TRBV15 combines with J gene TRBJ1-2; 9 nucleotides agree with TRBD1. This CDR3 is 16 amino acids long. Trimming cost V 3 bases and J 0 bases; bases outside gene matches: 5. The germline V gene has CDR1 LNHNV and CDR2 YYDKDF (reference sequence). The CDR3 DNA reads as TGTGCCACCAGCAGCTACCGGGACAGGGCTAACTATGGCTACACCTTC. Translating it yields CATSSYRDRANYGYTF.

This clone appeared once. This chain connects TRBV6-5 to TRBJ1-2, with D perhaps matching TRBD1 (6 bases). Germline CDR1 and CDR2: MNHEY and SVGAGI. There are 14 residues in the CDR3. V was trimmed by 5 bases and J by 4 bases, leaving 14 bases between them. This CDR3 is CASSLDSRGYGYTF. DNA for the CDR3: TGTGCCAGCAGTCTGGACAGCCGGGGCTATGGCTACACCTTC.

This sequence joins TRBV6-5 and TRBJ2-1; D is perhaps TRBD1 (6 bases). The CDR3 spans 16 residues. Trimming shortened V by 4 bases and J by 7 bases, and 20 bases separated the two germline ends. Per germline, CDR1 MNHEY and CDR2 SVGAGI. The DNA for the CDR3 is TGTGCCAGCAGTTCGAAAGGGGGTTTTGGGCGGAATGAGCAGTTCTTC. Protein: CASSSKGGFGRNEQFF.